These T cell receptor beta chains were read from a single sample in a study of T cells in Graves' hyperthyroidism and ophthalmopathy. TCRdb re-called the multiplex PCR reads with MiXCR, one entry per CDR3 protein. The sample has roughly 500,000 distinct CDR3 sequences; about 45% are singletons. The sample taken for sequencing was peripheral blood or thyroid tissue (not recorded which). The origin of the receptors is an adult woman with Graves' disease, either hyperthyroidism or ophthalmopathy (not recorded which). Each CDR3 is given with its conserved first and last residue. D genes are given only for firm matches. Rows may omit the clone size; those that give it use once, few, many or a size class.

CDR3,DNA,length,V,D,size,J
CATSRGDRNYEQYF,TGTGCCACCAGCAGAGGGGACAGGAACTACGAGCAGTACTTC,14,TRBV15,TRBD1,NA,TRBJ2-7
CATSSLPDRVTGYTF,TGTGCCACCAGCAGTTTACCGGACAGGGTGACAGGCTACACCTTC,15,TRBV15,TRBD1,NA,TRBJ1-2
CASMSIEYF,TGTGCCAGCATGTCAATTGAGTACTTC,9,TRBV9,NA,few,TRBJ2-7
CASRRPSSYEQYF,TGTGCCAGCAGGCGCCCGAGCTCCTACGAGCAGTACTTC,13,TRBV5-4,NA,NA,TRBJ2-7
CSASWRNTSGDDGYTF,TGCAGTGCTAGCTGGCGGAACACTTCCGGGGACGATGGCTACACCTTC,16,TRBV20-1,NA,once,TRBJ1-2
CASSSQNRQETQYF,TGTGCCAGCAGTTCTCAGAACAGACAGGAGACCCAGTACTTC,14,TRBV10-3,NA,NA,TRBJ2-5
CAISEVWDRVGQTQYF,TGTGCCATCAGTGAAGTTTGGGACAGGGTCGGACAGACCCAGTACTTC,16,TRBV10-3,TRBD1,NA,TRBJ2-5
CASSLRGAVGTGELFF,TGTGCCAGCAGCTTACGGGGGGCAGTTGGCACCGGGGAGCTGTTTTTT,16,TRBV7-9,NA,NA,TRBJ2-2
CALITGGRDYGYTF,TGTGCTCTAATTACAGGGGGCAGGGACTATGGCTACACCTTC,14,TRBV2,TRBD1,NA,TRBJ1-2
CSARDPSSKGSEETQYF,TGCAGTGCTAGAGATCCTTCCTCCAAGGGCTCGGAGGAGACCCAGTACTTC,17,TRBV20-1,NA,many,TRBJ2-5
CASSPTSGTSYEQYF,TGTGCCAGCAGCCCGACATCCGGGACTTCCTACGAGCAGTACTTC,15,TRBV11-2,NA,many,TRBJ2-7
CASNFQGGNYGYTF,TGTGCCAGCAATTTCCAGGGAGGGAACTATGGCTACACCTTC,14,TRBV27,NA,NA,TRBJ1-2
CASSQDSRDYGYTF,TGCGCCAGCAGCCAAGATAGCAGGGACTATGGCTACACCTTC,14,TRBV4-3,NA,many,TRBJ1-2
CASSYDRVANEKLFF,TGTGCCAGCAGTTACGACAGGGTTGCTAATGAAAAACTGTTTTTT,15,TRBV6-5,TRBD1,many,TRBJ1-4
CASSERATSGDQETQYF,TGTGCCAGCAGTGAAAGGGCGACTAGCGGGGACCAAGAGACCCAGTACTTC,17,TRBV2,TRBD2,few,TRBJ2-5
CASSSPQGFATEAFF,TGTGCCAGCAGCTCACCACAGGGTTTTGCCACTGAAGCTTTCTTT,15,TRBV7-2,NA,NA,TRBJ1-1
CSARDVWGLAFF,TGCAGTGCTAGAGATGTATGGGGGCTAGCTTTCTTT,12,TRBV20-1,NA,NA,TRBJ1-1
CSVAEGTSSYNEQFF,TGCAGCGTTGCGGAAGGGACGAGCTCCTACAATGAGCAGTTCTTC,15,TRBV29-1,NA,NA,TRBJ2-1
CASSQVHRGLAQETQYF,TGTGCCAGCAGCCAAGTCCATAGGGGTTTAGCCCAAGAGACCCAGTACTTC,17,TRBV7-9,NA,NA,TRBJ2-5
CASSLERPNIQYF,TGTGCCAGCAGCTTAGAAAGGCCAAACATTCAGTACTTC,13,TRBV7-8,NA,once,TRBJ2-4
CASRIGHSNSPLHF,TGTGCCAGCAGGATAGGACACTCTAATTCACCCCTCCACTTT,14,TRBV9,NA,NA,TRBJ1-6
CASRFGQGIETQYF,TGTGCCAGCAGATTCGGACAGGGGATCGAGACCCAGTACTTC,14,TRBV7-3,TRBD1,NA,TRBJ2-5
CASSLMTSGIGNEQFF,TGTGCCAGCAGCCTCATGACTAGCGGGATTGGCAATGAGCAGTTCTTC,16,TRBV7-6,TRBD2,few,TRBJ2-1
CATSGQGSGSETQYF,TGTGCCACCAGTGGTCAAGGGAGCGGCTCAGAGACCCAGTACTTC,15,TRBV24-1,NA,NA,TRBJ2-5
CSVRDLGQGRTGELFF,TGCAGTGTGAGAGATCTCGGGCAGGGTCGCACCGGGGAGCTGTTTTTT,16,TRBV20-1,NA,NA,TRBJ2-2
CSVGEGWEQYF,TGCAGCGTTGGGGAGGGTTGGGAGCAGTACTTC,11,TRBV29-1,TRBD2,few,TRBJ2-7
CASSSGTSGSVETQYF,TGTGCCAGCAGCTCTGGGACTAGCGGGAGTGTAGAGACCCAGTACTTC,16,TRBV7-9,TRBD2,many,TRBJ2-5
CASNRDSTYEQYF,TGTGCCAGCAACCGGGACTCGACATACGAGCAGTACTTC,13,TRBV7-9,NA,NA,TRBJ2-7
CATIAAPNTGETQYF,TGTGCCACCATTGCCGCCCCGAACACCGGGGAGACCCAGTACTTC,15,TRBV15,NA,NA,TRBJ2-5
CASTQGDGFYGYTF,TGTGCCAGCACCCAAGGAGACGGATTCTATGGCTACACCTTC,14,TRBV7-9,NA,NA,TRBJ1-2
CASSLSPQGGQPQHF,TGCGCCAGCAGCTTATCCCCGCAGGGAGGACAGCCCCAGCATTTT,15,TRBV5-1,NA,many,TRBJ1-5
CSAREGRLAGGHEQYF,TGCAGTGCTAGAGAAGGACGACTAGCGGGAGGCCACGAGCAGTACTTC,16,TRBV20-1,TRBD2,NA,TRBJ2-7
CSVQTQLQETQYF,TGCAGCGTTCAAACACAGCTCCAAGAGACCCAGTACTTC,13,TRBV29-1,NA,many,TRBJ2-5
CASSLLRNEKLFF,TGTGCCAGCAGCTTGCTCCGTAATGAAAAACTGTTTTTT,13,TRBV5-1,NA,NA,TRBJ1-4
CASSLTVRSNTEAFF,TGTGCCAGCAGCTTGACCGTTAGATCGAACACTGAAGCTTTCTTT,15,TRBV7-6,NA,once,TRBJ1-1
CATSGHRVANEKLFF,TGTGCCACCAGCGGACACAGGGTGGCTAATGAAAAACTGTTTTTT,15,TRBV15,NA,NA,TRBJ1-4
CASSLGADRTWEKLFF,TGTGCCAGCAGCTTAGGGGCCGATCGAACGTGGGAAAAACTGTTTTTT,16,TRBV7-2,NA,many,TRBJ1-4
CASKVQRKYQETQYF,TGTGCCAGCAAGGTACAGCGGAAGTACCAAGAGACCCAGTACTTC,15,TRBV10-3,NA,NA,TRBJ2-5
CASSPTSGNYEQYF,TGTGCCAGCAGTCCGACTAGCGGCAACTACGAGCAGTACTTC,14,TRBV7-2,TRBD2,many,TRBJ2-7
CARVAGRGSGSYEQYF,TGTGCTAGAGTTGCGGGCCGAGGTAGCGGGAGTTACGAGCAGTACTTC,16,TRBV6-2/TRBV6-3,TRBD2,NA,TRBJ2-7
CASSLDGRGEKLFF,TGTGCCAGCAGCTTAGACGGTCGGGGCGAAAAACTGTTTTTT,14,TRBV7-2,NA,NA,TRBJ1-4
CASSPLAGGNTIYF,TGTGCCAGCAGTCCTCTAGCGGGAGGAAACACCATATATTTT,14,TRBV7-9,NA,once,TRBJ1-3
CAGSLVRGASGYTF,TGTGCCGGCAGCTTAGTTCGGGGGGCTTCCGGCTACACCTTC,14,TRBV11-2,NA,NA,TRBJ1-2
CSARFPAVQTETQYF,TGCAGTGCTAGGTTCCCTGCAGTCCAGACGGAGACCCAGTACTTC,15,TRBV20-1,NA,many,TRBJ2-5
CASNTQWEASWLPPLHF,TGTGCCAGCAACACTCAATGGGAGGCAAGCTGGCTGCCACCCCTCCACTTT,17,TRBV7-9,NA,NA,TRBJ1-6
CAIRRDRGNTEAFF,TGTGCCATCAGACGGGACAGGGGGAACACTGAAGCTTTCTTT,14,TRBV6-1,TRBD1,NA,TRBJ1-1